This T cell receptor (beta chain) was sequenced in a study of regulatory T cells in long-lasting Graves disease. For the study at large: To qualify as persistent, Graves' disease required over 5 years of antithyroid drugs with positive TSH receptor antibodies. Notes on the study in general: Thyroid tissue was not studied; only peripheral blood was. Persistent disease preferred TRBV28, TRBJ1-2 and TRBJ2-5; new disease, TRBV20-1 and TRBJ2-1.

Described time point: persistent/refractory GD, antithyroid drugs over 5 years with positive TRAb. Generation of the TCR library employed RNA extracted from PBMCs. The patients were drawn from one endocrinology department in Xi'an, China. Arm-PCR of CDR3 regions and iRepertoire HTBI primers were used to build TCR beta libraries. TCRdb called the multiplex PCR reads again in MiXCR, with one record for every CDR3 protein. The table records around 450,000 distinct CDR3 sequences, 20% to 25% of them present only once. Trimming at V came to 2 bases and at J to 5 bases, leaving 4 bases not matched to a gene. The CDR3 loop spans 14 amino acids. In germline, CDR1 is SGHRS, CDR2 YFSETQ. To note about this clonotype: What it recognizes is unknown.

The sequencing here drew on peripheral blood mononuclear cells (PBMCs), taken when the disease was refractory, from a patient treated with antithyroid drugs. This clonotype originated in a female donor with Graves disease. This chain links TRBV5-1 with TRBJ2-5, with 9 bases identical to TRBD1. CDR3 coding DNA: TGCGCCAGCAGCTTAACACAGGGGGCTGAGACCCAGTACTTC. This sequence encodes CASSLTQGAETQYF.